This T cell receptor (beta chain) was sequenced in a study of spatial heterogeneity in lung cancer. Each CDR3 protein gets one entry after TCRdb re-called the 5' RACE reads with MiXCR. The sample consists of under 150,000 distinct CDR3 sequences, 11% of them appearing once. The CDR3 runs to 13 residues. CDR1 and CDR2 (germline): MNHNY, SVGAGI (reference sequence). Trimming took off 8 bases at V and 5 bases at J, with 16 bases between the two ends. The time point is: blood at routine non-recurrence follow-up after resection. This clonotype was observed many times. This TCR was sampled from a female donor with early-stage non-small cell lung cancer. The source material was PBMCs, sampled at follow-up. V is TRBV6-6 and J is TRBJ2-7, with D perhaps matching TRBD1 (5 bases). The CDR3 nucleotides are TGTGCCAGCCACCCGACGGCCAGGGACGAGCAGTACTTC. Protein product: CASHPTARDEQYF.